This passage covers 16 T cell receptor beta chains from one sample sequenced in a study of blood T cell repertoires in COVID-19. The protocol was immunoSEQ multiplex PCR, while the TCRdb copy is restricted to in-frame clones and leaves out a portion. Of about 160,000 clones in the sample, roughly 88% were seen once. The sample comprised peripheral blood. The receptors originated from a man older than 75 with COVID-19, enrolled during active disease.

This clone has a single count. V is TRBV19 and J is TRBJ2-3, with 9 bases matching TRBD1. Germline V gene data show CDR1 as LNHDA and CDR2 as SQIVND (reference sequence). This CDR3 has 16 residues. V lost 3 bases to trimming and J lost 4 bases; unmatched junction nucleotides: 8. The CDR3 DNA sequence: TGTGCCAGTAGTATCACCGGGACAGGGCCCGCAGATACGCAGTATTTT. As protein: CASSITGTGPADTQYF.

The rearrangement joins TRBV29-1 to TRBJ2-2; 9 nucleotides match TRBD1. J lost 7 bases, V lost 5 bases, and 8 bases had no gene match. Germline V gene lookup returns CDR1 SQVTM and CDR2 ANQGSEA. This CDR3 is built from 14 residues. The CDR3 DNA sequence: TGCAGCGTTAAAGGGACAGGGACTGACGGGGAGCTGTTTTTT. Translating it yields CSVKGTGTDGELFF.

As DNA, the CDR3 is TGTGCCAGCTCACCCCAGGTGTCTAATGAAAAACTGTTTTTT. Translating gives CASSPQVSNEKLFF. J is TRBJ1-4 and V is TRBV18; the D is unclear. In germline, CDR1 is KGHSH, CDR2 LQKENI. With 3 bases removed from V and 3 bases from J, the gap between germline ends came to 8 bases. This CDR3 comprises 14 residues.

This CDR3 is CASSQGSATNEKLFF. The CDR3 DNA follows: TGCGCCAGCAGCCAAGGGTCAGCAACTAATGAAAAACTGTTTTTT. The chain has TRBV4-3 and TRBJ1-4, with D uncertain. Germline V CDR1 and CDR2: LGHNA, YSLEER. Trimming cost V 1 base and J 0 bases, with 6 bases left between them. CDR3 length equals 15 residues.

This chain uses TRBV5-1 with TRBJ2-3; possible D gene TRBD2, 6 bases. Trimming took off 0 bases at V and 2 bases at J, with 13 bases between the two ends. The CDR3 consists of 16 residues. Germline-derived CDR1 and CDR2 are SGHRS and YFSETQ. In DNA form, the CDR3 reads TGCGCCAGCAGCTTGGCGAGGGGAGGTTACACAGATACGCAGTATTTT. Protein product: CASSLARGGYTDTQYF.

V usage is TRBV18 and J usage is TRBJ1-5, with a tentative D call TRBD1 (5 bases). The CDR3 runs 14 residues. Germline V lookup: CDR1 KGHSH, CDR2 LQKENI. Trimming removed 2 bases from V and 4 bases from J, with 9 bases in between. CDR3 protein: CASSPRPGNQPQHF. CDR3 DNA sequence: TGTGCCAGCTCACCAAGGCCAGGGAATCAGCCCCAGCATTTT.

The rearrangement joins TRBV27 to TRBJ2-7; TRBD1 matches at 7 bases. The CDR3 runs to 14 residues. With V trimmed by 6 bases and J by 7 bases, 12 bases remained unmatched. Germline-derived CDR1 and CDR2 are MNHEY and SMNVEV (reference sequence). CDR3 amino acids: CASSLIQGVGEQYF. The CDR3 nucleotides read TGTGCCAGCAGCCTCATCCAGGGGGTGGGGGAGCAGTACTTC.

The chain is built from TRBV9 and TRBJ1-1; D is possibly TRBD1 (6 bases). V lost 4 bases to trimming and J lost 4 bases, with 11 bases between them. The CDR3 length is 13 residues. Germline V gene sequence: CDR1 SGDLS, CDR2 YYNGEE. For the CDR3, the DNA is TGTGCCAGCAGCTTCACAGGGTCCACTGAAGCTTTCTTT. The encoded protein is CASSFTGSTEAFF.

This clone was seen a single time. The chain links TRBV28 to TRBJ2-7; 10 bases agree with TRBD1. Germline CDR1 reads MDHEN; CDR2 reads SYDVKM. Trimming at V came to 4 bases and at J to 6 bases, leaving 9 bases not matched to a gene. CDR3 size: 15 residues. Here the CDR3 reads CASSSTGTGVAEQYF. CDR3 sequence (DNA): TGTGCCAGCAGTTCTACCGGGACAGGGGTGGCCGAGCAGTACTTC.

The chain is built from TRBV7-9 and TRBJ2-3; TRBD2 agrees at 11 bases. The V gene's germline CDR1 is SEHNR and CDR2 FQNEAQ (reference sequence). Germline trimming cut 4 bases from V and 0 bases from J; bases unmatched to any gene: 9. The CDR3 has 18 amino acids. CDR3: CASSSPATSGDSTDTQYF. CDR3 nucleotides: TGTGCCAGCAGCTCGCCCGCGACTAGCGGGGATAGCACAGATACGCAGTATTTT. The variable domain in full, with the rest retrieved from reference TRBV7-9 and TRBJ2-3, is DTGVSQNPRHKITKRGQNVTFRCDPISEHNRLYWYRQTLGQGPEFLTYFQNEAQLEKSRLLSDRFSAERPKGSFSTLEIQRTEQGDSAMYLCASSSPATSGDSTDTQYFGPGTRLTVL.

The chain links TRBV19 to TRBJ2-1; 13 positions match TRBD2. CDR1 and CDR2 (germline): LNHDA, SQIVND (reference sequence). The CDR3 covers 15 residues. V shed 3 bases and J 6 bases; nucleotides not matched to a gene: 2. CDR3 amino acids: CASSITSGGGNEQFF. CDR3 DNA sequence: TGTGCCAGTAGTATCACTAGCGGGGGGGGCAATGAGCAGTTCTTC.

This clone appeared once. The chain has TRBV15 and TRBJ1-2; the match to TRBD1 covers 9 bases. The CDR3 has 14 residues. Germline assignment: CDR1 LNHNV and CDR2 YYDKDF (reference sequence). V was pared by 4 bases and J by 5 bases, with 5 bases of the junction left unmatched. The CDR3 is CATSKSDRGYGYTF. The CDR3 nucleotides are TGTGCCACCAGCAAATCGGACAGGGGTTATGGCTACACCTTC.

The chain carries TRBV7-3 and TRBJ2-4; D is perhaps TRBD2 (6 bases). V lost 6 bases and J lost 9, with 15 bases in between. CDR3 size: 13 residues. Germline CDR1 reads SGHTA; CDR2 reads FQGTGA. The CDR3 DNA reads as TGTGCCAGCAGTCCCCAGCAGGGAGGCATTCAGTACTTC. Protein: CASSPQQGGIQYF.

The chain employs TRBV25-1 and TRBJ2-5, with 10 positions matching TRBD1. The germline V gene has CDR1 MGHDK and CDR2 SYGVNS. CDR3 length equals 15 residues. J was trimmed by 2 bases and V by 7 bases; bases with no gene match: 7. CDR3 residues: CASTNPDRGQETQYF. The CDR3 nucleotides read TGTGCCAGCACCAACCCGGACAGGGGGCAAGAGACCCAGTACTTC.

This clone was recorded at least ten times. The chain couples TRBV4-1 to TRBJ2-7; 7 nucleotides agree with TRBD2. The CDR3 covers 13 residues. With 4 bases clipped from V and 2 bases from J, the junction kept 2 bases outside the gene matches. Germline CDR1 MGHRA, CDR2 YSYEKL. This CDR3 reads CASSPGGTYEQYF. The CDR3 DNA is TGCGCCAGCAGCCCCGGGGGGACCTACGAGCAGTACTTC.

The rearrangement links TRBV15 to TRBJ1-2; D unresolved. The CDR3 totals 14 residues. Germline CDR1 and CDR2: LNHNV and YYDKDF (reference sequence). Trimming stripped 1 base from V and 4 bases from J, with 10 bases between. This chain's CDR3 is CATSRVQQIYGYTF. In nucleotides, the CDR3 is TGTGCCACCAGCAGAGTTCAACAGATCTATGGCTACACCTTC.